This TCR beta chain was retrieved from a study of control samples from healthy donors and cancer patients (dated by TCRdb to the early 2020s). Libraries were prepared through the immunoSEQ multiplex PCR assay. Not all clones reach the TCRdb copy of this immuneACCESS table, which keeps in-frame sequences only. Checked studies attribute under half of the gap to unresolved V genes and leave the rest unexplained. This sample has about 15,000 clones in its table, and about 90% of those were observed once. Jointly, the top ten make up about 9.9% of the sample. Germline trimming amounts to 5 bases on V and 2 bases on J, with 12 as the count of junction bases outside the gene matches. The germline V gene gives CDR1 as SGHNT and CDR2 as YENEEA. From cysteine to phenylalanine, the CDR3 is 17 amino acids long. The DNA shown is the 51-base CDR3, in frame from base 1. Details on this clone: Its recognized antigen is unknown. Qualities for individual bases were not recorded, and no much larger clone is one base off.

Material for sequencing was PBMCs. The sequence derives from a woman in her seventies with colorectal cancer. The sequence links TRBV11-3 to TRBJ2-3; 8 nucleotides in the junction match TRBD2. The DNA is as follows: TGTGCCAGCAGCCCCTACGCGGCGGGGGGCTCCACAGATACGCAGTATTTT. Translated, this gives CASSPYAAGGSTDTQYF.